The rows below give T cell receptor beta chains drawn from one sample of a study of metastatic and nonmetastatic thyroid tumors. TCRdb used MiXCR to call clones anew from the PCR reads. The profile shows 9,000 to 15,000 clones, approximately 35% of them singletons. Specimen: tumor tissue. These receptors were taken from a female donor with papillary thyroid cancer or a benign thyroid nodule (not recorded which). Some clones in this sample may be carry-over from other donors' samples. Both conserved end residues are part of each CDR3. The D gene is left open where the match is weak. Size is stated for part of the rows, as once, few or many counts, or as a class when the clone is expanded.

J gene,clone size,V gene,D gene,CDR3 DNA,CDR3 protein
TRBJ1-1,medium-sized,TRBV4-3,-,TGCGCCAGCAGCCGCGGACACGGGCCGAACACTGAAGCTTTCTTT,CASSRGHGPNTEAFF
TRBJ2-7,-,TRBV6-1,TRBD2,TGTGCCAGCAGTGTGCTAGCGGGAGACGAGCAGTACTTC,CASSVLAGDEQYF
TRBJ1-5,medium-sized,TRBV24-1,TRBD1,TGTGCCACCAGTCCAGGGGGTCGTTATAGCAATCAGCCCCAGCATTTT,CATSPGGRYSNQPQHF
TRBJ2-6,-,TRBV7-2,-,TGTGCCAGCAGCTTGGGACCTTCTGGGGCCAACTTCCTGACTTTC,CASSLGPSGANFLTF
TRBJ2-3,-,TRBV11-2,TRBD2,TGTGCCAGCAGCTTAGTCGGGAGGGGGAGAGATACGCAGTATTTT,CASSLVGRGRDTQYF
TRBJ2-7,few,TRBV6-5,TRBD2,TGTGCCAGCAGTTCGGGGACTAGCGGGAGAGAGCAGTACTTC,CASSSGTSGREQYF
TRBJ1-2,-,TRBV2,-,TGTGCCAGCAGAGGGGGACACGGAACTACCTATGGCTACACCTTC,CASRGGHGTTYGYTF
TRBJ1-4,medium-sized,TRBV12-3/TRBV12-4,-,TGTGCCAGCCTGTACAGCGAAAATGAAAAACTGTTTTTT,CASLYSENEKLFF
TRBJ2-5,-,TRBV25-1,-,TGTGCCAGCAGTGACGATTACCGGGGCCACCAAGAGACCCAGTACTTC,CASSDDYRGHQETQYF
TRBJ2-5,medium-sized,TRBV27,-,TGTGCCAGCAGTGACCTAAGAGTGAGAGGGGCCCAGTACTTC,CASSDLRVRGAQYF
TRBJ2-1,-,TRBV11-2,TRBD2,TGTGCCAGCAGCTTCTTAGCGGGGTGTGCCTACAATGAGCAGTTCTTC,CASSFLAGCAYNEQFF
TRBJ2-1,few,TRBV7-2,-,TGTGCCAGCAGCCCTTGTAGTGGGCAGTTCTTC,CASSPCSGQFF
TRBJ2-3,many,TRBV9,TRBD1,TGTGCCAGCAGCGTAAGAATGGACAGGGGGGCAGATACGCAGTATTTT,CASSVRMDRGADTQYF
TRBJ2-1,once,TRBV9,TRBD2,TGTGCCAGCAGCGGCCTAGCGGGAGGGCCATTAGATGAGCAGTTCTTC,CASSGLAGGPLDEQFF
TRBJ1-2,medium-sized,TRBV6-1,-,TGTGCCAGCAGAACTCAGGGGTACTATGGCTACACCTTC,CASRTQGYYGYTF
TRBJ2-2,medium-sized,TRBV18,TRBD1,TGTGCCAGCTCAAGGGACAGGACCACCGGGGAGCTGTTTTTT,CASSRDRTTGELFF
TRBJ2-3,-,TRBV7-3,-,TGTGCCAGCAGCTTAACTTCGGGATGGTCAACAGATACGCAGTATTTT,CASSLTSGWSTDTQYF
TRBJ1-6,medium-sized,TRBV6-5,-,TGTGCCAGCAGTAATTCAGTAAGGCAATATAATTCACCCCTCCACTTT,CASSNSVRQYNSPLHF
TRBJ2-7,-,TRBV11-2,TRBD1,TGTGCCAGCAGCTTGGAATTGGACAGGGTAGTTTCCGAGCAGTACTTC,CASSLELDRVVSEQYF
TRBJ1-1,-,TRBV20-1,TRBD1,TGCGGTGCTAGGCCGGGACAGGTGTTCACTGAAGCTTTCTTT,CGARPGQVFTEAFF
TRBJ2-7,-,TRBV6-5,-,TGTGCCAGCAGTTCTCCAACCTACGAGAAGAACTTC,CASSSPTYEKNF
TRBJ1-1,many,TRBV7-3,-,TGTGCCAGCAGCTTAATCCCAGGGGCCAACACTGAAGCTTTCTTT,CASSLIPGANTEAFF
TRBJ2-7,-,TRBV2,-,TGTGCCAGCAGTGGGACAGAAAGCTCCTACGAGCAGTACTTC,CASSGTESSYEQYF
TRBJ2-7,few,TRBV11-3,-,TGTGCCAGCAGCTTGCGGACGGACGAGCAGTACTTC,CASSLRTDEQYF
TRBJ1-1,-,TRBV12-3/TRBV12-4,-,TGTGCAAGCAGCTCAGGGGATAGGAGCACTGAAGCTTTCTTT,CASSSGDRSTEAFF
TRBJ1-1,-,TRBV6-5,TRBD1,TGTGCCAGCAGTTTTCCCGGACAGGGTAAAACTGAAGCTTTCTTT,CASSFPGQGKTEAFF
TRBJ2-7,-,TRBV20-1,TRBD1,TGCAGTGCTACCCGGGACAGGGGGCTCTCCTACGAGCAGTACTTC,CSATRDRGLSYEQYF
TRBJ1-2,once,TRBV20-1,TRBD1,TGCAGTGCTAAGGGACAGACAAGAGCTAACTATGGCTACACCTTC,CSAKGQTRANYGYTF
TRBJ2-1,once,TRBV12-5,-,TGTGCTAGTGAGGTGGGGGGCGATCAGTTCTTC,CASEVGGDQFF
TRBJ2-2,-,TRBV19,TRBD1,TGTGCTAACTCCTCACCGGGACAGGGGGCGACCGGGGAGCTGTTTTTT,CANSSPGQGATGELFF
TRBJ1-3,-,TRBV6-1,-,TGTGCCAGCAGTGTGGCGGACACCTCTGGAAACACCATATATTTT,CASSVADTSGNTIYF
TRBJ2-2,many,TRBV28,-,TGTGCCAGCAGTTTGGCCGGGGAGCTGTTTTTT,CASSLAGELFF
TRBJ1-2,medium-sized,TRBV12-3/TRBV12-4,-,TGTGCCAGCACCTTCGGCCAGACCCGCATTGGCTACACCTTC,CASTFGQTRIGYTF
TRBJ1-2,few,TRBV27,TRBD1,TGTGCCAGCACCCCTAGGGACAGGGCGAGCTACACCTTC,CASTPRDRASYTF
TRBJ2-6,-,TRBV30,-,TGTGCCTGGAGTCCGGGGGCAGGGGCCAACGTCCTGACTTTC,CAWSPGAGANVLTF
TRBJ1-1,few,TRBV13,-,TGTGCCAGCAGCATCACCGGCCGGGGGGAGGCTGAAGCTTTCTTT,CASSITGRGEAEAFF
TRBJ1-3,-,TRBV11-2,-,TGTGCCATCAGCTTATTTGGAACGAACTCTGGAAACACCATATATTTT,CAISLFGTNSGNTIYF
TRBJ1-2,few,TRBV12-3/TRBV12-4,-,TGTGCCAGCACCTTCGGCCAGACCCGCATTGGCTACGCATTC,CASTFGQTRIGYAF
TRBJ2-3,-,TRBV30,-,TGTGCCTGGAGTGAAGCAACGGGGGATACGCAGTATTTT,CAWSEATGDTQYF
TRBJ2-7,-,TRBV6-1,-,TGTGCCAGCAGTGAAGGGCCCCACGAGCAGTACTTC,CASSEGPHEQYF
TRBJ2-7,-,TRBV11-3,-,TGTGCCAGCAGCTTACGGGACGGAGCCTACGAGCAGTACTTC,CASSLRDGAYEQYF
TRBJ2-7,-,TRBV20-1,-,TGCAGTGCTTGGGGGACGCGGGAAACCTACGAGCAGTACTTC,CSAWGTRETYEQYF
TRBJ2-7,-,TRBV12-3/TRBV12-4,-,TGTGCCAGCAGCGGACAGCGGGGAACCTACGAGCAGTACTTC,CASSGQRGTYEQYF
TRBJ1-5,-,TRBV20-1,-,TGCAGTGCTAGATCACTCGCCAGGGGAGAGTATCAGCCCCAGCATTTT,CSARSLARGEYQPQHF
TRBJ1-6,medium-sized,TRBV6-1,-,TGTGCCAGCAGTGCCACAGCGGGGGGTAGCTCCTATAATTCACCCCTCCACTTT,CASSATAGGSSYNSPLHF
TRBJ2-1,many,TRBV27,TRBD2,TGTGCCAGCAGGGGAGGGGCGGGAGGGTTCAATGAGCAGTTCTTC,CASRGGAGGFNEQFF
TRBJ2-7,-,TRBV11-2,TRBD1,TGTGCCAGCAGCAACCCACCCGGGACAGGGGCCCGCGAGCAGTACTTC,CASSNPPGTGAREQYF